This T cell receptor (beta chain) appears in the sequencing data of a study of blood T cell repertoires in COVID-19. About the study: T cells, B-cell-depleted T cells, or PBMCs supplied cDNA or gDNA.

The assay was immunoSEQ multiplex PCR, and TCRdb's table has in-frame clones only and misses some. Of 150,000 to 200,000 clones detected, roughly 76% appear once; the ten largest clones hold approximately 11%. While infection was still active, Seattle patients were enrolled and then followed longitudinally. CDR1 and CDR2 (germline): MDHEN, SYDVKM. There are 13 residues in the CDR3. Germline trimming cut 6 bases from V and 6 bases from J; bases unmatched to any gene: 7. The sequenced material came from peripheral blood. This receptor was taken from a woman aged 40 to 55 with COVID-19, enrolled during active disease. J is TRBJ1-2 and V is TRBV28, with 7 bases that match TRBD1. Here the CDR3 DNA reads TGTGCCAGCAGGGGACAGAATACAGATGGCTACACCTTC. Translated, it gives CASRGQNTDGYTF.